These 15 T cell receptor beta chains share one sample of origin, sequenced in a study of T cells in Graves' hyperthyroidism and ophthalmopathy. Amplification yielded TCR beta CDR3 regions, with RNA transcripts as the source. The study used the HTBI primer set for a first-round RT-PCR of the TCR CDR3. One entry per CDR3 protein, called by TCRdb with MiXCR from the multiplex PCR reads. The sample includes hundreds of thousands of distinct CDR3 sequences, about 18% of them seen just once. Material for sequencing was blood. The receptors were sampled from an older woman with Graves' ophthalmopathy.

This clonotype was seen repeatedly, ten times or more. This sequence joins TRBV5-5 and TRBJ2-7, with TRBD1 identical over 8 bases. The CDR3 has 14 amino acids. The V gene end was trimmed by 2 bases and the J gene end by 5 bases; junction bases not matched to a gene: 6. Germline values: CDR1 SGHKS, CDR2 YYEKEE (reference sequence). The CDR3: CASSFVGQGDEQYF. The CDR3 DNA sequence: TGTGCCAGCAGCTTCGTAGGACAGGGCGACGAGCAGTACTTC.

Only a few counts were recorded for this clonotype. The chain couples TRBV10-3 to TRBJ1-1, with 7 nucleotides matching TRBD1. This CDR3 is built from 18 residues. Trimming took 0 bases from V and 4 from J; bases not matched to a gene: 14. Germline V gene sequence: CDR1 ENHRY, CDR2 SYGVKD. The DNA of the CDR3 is TGTGCCATCAGTGAGTCGGCTGGTGGGGCCAGGGGGGGCACTGAAGCTTTCTTT. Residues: CAISESAGGARGGTEAFF.

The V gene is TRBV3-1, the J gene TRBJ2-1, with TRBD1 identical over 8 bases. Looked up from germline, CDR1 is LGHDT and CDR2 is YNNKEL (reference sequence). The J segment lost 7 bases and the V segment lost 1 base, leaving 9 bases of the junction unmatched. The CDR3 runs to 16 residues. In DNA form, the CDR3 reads TGTGCCAGCAGCCAAGGACAGGGGTGGTCAAGGAATGAGCAGTTCTTC. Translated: CASSQGQGWSRNEQFF.

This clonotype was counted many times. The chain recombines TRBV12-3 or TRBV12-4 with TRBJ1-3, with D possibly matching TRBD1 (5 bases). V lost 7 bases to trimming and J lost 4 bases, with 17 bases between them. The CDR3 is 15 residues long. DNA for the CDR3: TGTGCCAGCAACTCCGGCTTAGGGGCAGGAAACACCATATATTTT. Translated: CASNSGLGAGNTIYF.

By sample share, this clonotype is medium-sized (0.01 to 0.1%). CDR3 amino acids: CASSSNTGGDEQFF. CDR3 DNA: TGTGCCAGCAGCTCCAACACGGGGGGGGATGAGCAGTTCTTC. This chain links TRBV7-6 with TRBJ2-1, with TRBD2 identical over 8 bases. Germline-derived CDR1 and CDR2 are SGHVS and FNYEAQ. V was pared by 4 bases and J by 8 bases, with 7 bases of the junction left unmatched. The CDR3 is made up of 14 amino acids.

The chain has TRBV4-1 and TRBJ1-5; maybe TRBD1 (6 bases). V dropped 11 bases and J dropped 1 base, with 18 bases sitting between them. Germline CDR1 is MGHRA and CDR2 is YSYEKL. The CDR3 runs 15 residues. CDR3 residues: CALRRGTPSNQPQHF. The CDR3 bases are TGCGCCTTACGGCGGGGGACACCAAGCAATCAGCCCCAGCATTTT.

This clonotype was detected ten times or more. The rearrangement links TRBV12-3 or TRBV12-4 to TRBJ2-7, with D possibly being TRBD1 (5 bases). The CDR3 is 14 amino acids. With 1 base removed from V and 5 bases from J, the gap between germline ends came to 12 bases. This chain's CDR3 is CASSLGAGQNEQYF. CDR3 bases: TGTGCCAGCAGTTTAGGTGCAGGGCAGAACGAGCAGTACTTC.

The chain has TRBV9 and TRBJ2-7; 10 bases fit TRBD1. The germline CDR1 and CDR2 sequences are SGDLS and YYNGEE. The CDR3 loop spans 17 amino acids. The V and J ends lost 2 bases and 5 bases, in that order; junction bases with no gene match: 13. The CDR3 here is CASSVGQGGIFSHEQYF. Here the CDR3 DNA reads TGTGCCAGCAGCGTTGGACAGGGGGGGATATTTTCCCACGAGCAGTACTTC.

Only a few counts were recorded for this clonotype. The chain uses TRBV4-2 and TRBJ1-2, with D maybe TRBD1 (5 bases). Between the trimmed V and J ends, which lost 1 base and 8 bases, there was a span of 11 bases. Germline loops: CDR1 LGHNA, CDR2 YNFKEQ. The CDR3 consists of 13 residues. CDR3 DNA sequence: TGTGCCAGCAGCCAAGTAGGGACGGGCGGCTACACCTTC. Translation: CASSQVGTGGYTF.

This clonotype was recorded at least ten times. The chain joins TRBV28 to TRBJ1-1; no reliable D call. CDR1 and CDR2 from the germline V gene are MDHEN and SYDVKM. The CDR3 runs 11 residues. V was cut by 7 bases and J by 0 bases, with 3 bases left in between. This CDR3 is CASTLNTEAFF. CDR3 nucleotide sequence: TGTGCCAGCACTTTGAACACTGAAGCTTTCTTT.

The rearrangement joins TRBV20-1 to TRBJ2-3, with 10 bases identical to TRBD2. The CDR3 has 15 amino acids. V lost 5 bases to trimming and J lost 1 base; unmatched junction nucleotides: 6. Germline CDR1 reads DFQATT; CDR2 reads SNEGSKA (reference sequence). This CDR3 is CSAPFLAGGTDTQYF. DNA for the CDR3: TGCAGTGCTCCATTTCTAGCGGGGGGCACAGATACGCAGTATTTT.

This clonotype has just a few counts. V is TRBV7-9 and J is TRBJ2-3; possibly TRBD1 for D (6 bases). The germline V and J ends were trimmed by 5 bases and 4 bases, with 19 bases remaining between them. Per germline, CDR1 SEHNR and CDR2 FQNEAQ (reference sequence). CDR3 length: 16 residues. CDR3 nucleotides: TGTGCCAGCAGCATCTACACAGGGTCTTTTGCAGATACGCAGTATTTT. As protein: CASSIYTGSFADTQYF.

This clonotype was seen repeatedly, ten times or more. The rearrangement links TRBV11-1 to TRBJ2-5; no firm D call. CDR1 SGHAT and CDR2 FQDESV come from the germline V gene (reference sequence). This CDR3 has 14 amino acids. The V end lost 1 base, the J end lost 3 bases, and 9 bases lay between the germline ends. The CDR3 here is CASSLEVIEETQYF. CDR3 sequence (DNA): TGTGCCAGCAGCTTAGAGGTGATAGAAGAGACCCAGTACTTC.

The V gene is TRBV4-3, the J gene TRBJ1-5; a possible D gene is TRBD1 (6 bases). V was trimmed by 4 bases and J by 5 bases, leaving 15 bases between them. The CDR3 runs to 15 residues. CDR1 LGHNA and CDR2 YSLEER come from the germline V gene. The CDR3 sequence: CASSRDVQGDQPQHF. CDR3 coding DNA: TGCGCCAGCAGCCGAGATGTACAGGGTGATCAGCCCCAGCATTTT.

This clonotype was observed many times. This CDR3 is CSAHEDGETQYF. CDR3 in DNA: TGCAGTGCCCACGAAGATGGAGAGACCCAGTACTTC. The rearrangement uses TRBV20-1 and TRBJ2-5; D is unresolved. This CDR3 has 12 residues. Germline-derived CDR1 and CDR2 are DFQATT and SNEGSKA (reference sequence). The ends were cut back, 6 bases at V and 4 bases at J, with 12 bases in the middle.